The T cell receptor beta chain described here comes from a study of glioma-infiltrating T cells after dendritic cell vaccination. Study-wide context: Dendritic cell vaccination trial patients had either newly diagnosed or recurrent glioblastoma.

The table lists this clone with a count of one. As to time point: after dendritic cell vaccination, including at tumor progression/relapse. This table comes from immunoSEQ multiplex PCR, and its TCRdb copy is limited to in-frame clones, with some not included. This sample has 72,000 or so clones, with around 86% found just once. The V gene's germline CDR1 is SGHVS and CDR2 FNYEAQ. The CDR3 sequence is 15 residues long. Trimming stripped 0 bases from V and 1 base from J, with 9 bases between. This sequence originates from a human donor with glioblastoma. Here the sequenced sample was blood, taken after dendritic cell vaccination. The genes are TRBV7-6 and TRBJ1-2; D unresolved. The CDR3 DNA sequence: TGTGCCAGCAGCTTAGCCCCCGAGGATAACTATGGCTACACCTTC. Translation: CASSLAPEDNYGYTF.